The clone carrying this TCR beta chain occurred a few times. TCRdb's table, derived via immunoSEQ multiplex PCR, lists solely in-frame clones and lacks some. The sample lists about 11,000 clones; more than 80% were seen once. Trimming shortened V by 6 bases and J by 0 bases, and 6 bases separated the two germline ends. Germline lookup yields CDR1 SEHNR and CDR2 FQNEAQ (reference sequence). This CDR3 comprises 13 residues. The selected patients with pancreatic ductal adenocarcinoma had surgery but no neoadjuvant therapy. This record comes from a study of T cells in pancreatic ductal adenocarcinoma. The genes are TRBV7-9 and TRBJ2-1; possibly TRBD2 for D (5 bases). Material: PBMCs. The receptor's source is a human donor with pancreatic ductal adenocarcinoma. CDR3 loop: CASRRASYNEQFF. CDR3 in DNA: TGTGCCAGCAGGCGGGCCTCCTACAATGAGCAGTTCTTC.